A single sample is the source of the 29 T cell receptor beta chains below, sequenced in a study of identical twins. TCRdb redid the calling of the 5' RACE reads with MiXCR, one entry per CDR3 protein. The table lists around 370,000 distinct CDR3 sequences, 7% to 9.5% of them singletons. Sequencing input: naive T cells sorted from blood. These receptors were obtained from a woman aged 45-60 years in good health.

The chain couples TRBV12-3 or TRBV12-4 to TRBJ2-1; D may be TRBD2 (6 bases). Trimming took off 7 bases at V and 8 bases at J, with 18 bases between the two ends. This CDR3 spans 14 amino acids. The CDR3 reads CASTPGGGIHEQFF. The CDR3 DNA is TGTGCCAGCACCCCCGGCGGAGGGATCCATGAGCAGTTCTTC.

V gene TRBV30 combines with J gene TRBJ2-1; D may match TRBD1 or TRBD2 (5 bases each). The V end was cut by 3 bases, the J end by 4 bases, with 19 bases between. The V gene's germline CDR1 is GTSNPN and CDR2 SVGIG (reference sequence). This CDR3 contains 16 residues. The CDR3 loop reads CAWSRTGGGGYNEQFF. In DNA form, the CDR3 reads TGTGCCTGGAGCCGAACGGGCGGTGGGGGATACAATGAGCAGTTCTTC.

This clonotype was counted many times. This chain links TRBV12-3 or TRBV12-4 with TRBJ2-7; D unclear. This CDR3 is 16 amino acids long. V was trimmed by 4 bases and J by 3 bases, leaving 19 bases between them. CDR3 sequence: CASSSSRATSFYEQYF. The CDR3 bases are TGTGCCAGCAGTTCAAGCCGGGCTACCTCTTTCTACGAGCAGTACTTC.

The J gene is TRBJ2-1, the V gene TRBV3-1; D ambiguous. V lost 0 bases to trimming and J lost 8 bases, with 17 bases between them. CDR3 length: 16 amino acids. Germline V gives CDR1 LGHDT, CDR2 YNNKEL (reference sequence). CDR3 amino acids: CASSQENGQTVDEQFF. The CDR3 region has the DNA TGTGCCAGCAGCCAAGAGAACGGGCAGACGGTGGATGAGCAGTTCTTC.

This clonotype was detected a few times. The chain is built from TRBV25-1 and TRBJ1-1; 9 bases line up with TRBD1. The CDR3 extends over 12 amino acids. V was clipped by 10 bases and J by 11 bases; unmatched bases: 11. Germline V gene sequence: CDR1 MGHDK, CDR2 SYGVNS. The CDR3 region is CATGTGPFLAFF. The CDR3 bases are TGTGCCACCGGGACAGGGCCGTTTTTGGCTTTCTTT.

The chain links TRBV4-2 to TRBJ2-7; D unresolved. The CDR3 contains 15 residues. With 0 bases removed from V and 4 bases from J, the gap between germline ends came to 13 bases. Germline-derived CDR1 and CDR2 are LGHNA and YNFKEQ. DNA of the CDR3: TGTGCCAGCAGCCAAGATAAAGCTGCAACTTACGAGCAGTACTTC. Amino acids: CASSQDKAATYEQYF.

In its sample, this clonotype was seen a few times. J is TRBJ2-3 and V is TRBV5-1, with 12 bases aligning to TRBD2. The germline CDR1 and CDR2 sequences are SGHRS and YFSETQ. V was pared by 3 bases and J by 8 bases, with 1 base of the junction left unmatched. This CDR3 region has 13 residues. For the CDR3, the DNA is TGCGCCAGCAGCTCACTAGCGGGAGGTACGCAGTATTTT. Translation gives CASSSLAGGTQYF.

The chain employs TRBV3-1 and TRBJ2-1; weak D call: TRBD2 (5 bases). With 4 bases removed from V and 4 bases from J, the gap between germline ends came to 14 bases. The CDR3 is made up of 15 amino acids. Germline assignment: CDR1 LGHDT and CDR2 YNNKEL (reference sequence). This CDR3 is CASSPLGVSYNEQFF. Here the CDR3 DNA reads TGTGCCAGCAGCCCCCTGGGAGTTTCTTACAATGAGCAGTTCTTC.

V usage is TRBV18 and J usage is TRBJ2-7; TRBD1 aligns across 8 bases. The CDR3 contains 14 residues. Germline assignment: CDR1 KGHSH and CDR2 LQKENI. The V gene end was trimmed by 5 bases and the J gene end by 2 bases; junction bases not matched to a gene: 5. The DNA of the CDR3 is TGTGCCAGCTCAGGGATGGGACAGGCCTACGAGCAGTACGTC. Translated, it gives CASSGMGQAYEQYV.

This clonotype was observed a few times. CDR3 amino acids: CASRPPGTGYDEQYF. CDR3 bases: TGCGCCAGCAGGCCTCCCGGGACAGGGTATGACGAGCAGTACTTC. The chain carries TRBV5-1 and TRBJ2-7; 9 bases map to TRBD1. V was clipped by 5 bases and J by 5 bases; unmatched bases: 11. Germline assignment: CDR1 SGHRS and CDR2 YFSETQ. This CDR3 spans 15 amino acids.

This clonotype was seen more than once but under ten times. J is TRBJ1-6 and V is TRBV12-3 or TRBV12-4; 9 nucleotides agree with TRBD1. V lost 2 bases to trimming and J lost 6 bases; unmatched junction nucleotides: 8. The CDR3 is 17 residues long. This chain's CDR3 is CASSLLLGDRVNSPLHF. CDR3 DNA sequence: TGTGCCAGCAGTTTACTACTCGGGGACAGGGTTAATTCACCCCTCCACTTT.

This clonotype was seen a few times. The chain uses TRBV11-2 and TRBJ2-5; 8 bases are a match to TRBD1. With V trimmed by 6 bases and J by 3 bases, 12 bases remained unmatched. Germline CDR1 SGHAT, CDR2 FQNNGV. The CDR3 has 16 amino acids. The chain's CDR3 is CASSRGGTGGKETQYF. DNA of the CDR3: TGTGCCAGCAGTAGAGGGGGTACAGGGGGTAAAGAGACCCAGTACTTC.

This clonotype has just a few counts. The chain couples TRBV29-1 to TRBJ2-2, with D possibly matching TRBD2 (6 bases). In germline, CDR1 is SQVTM, CDR2 ANQGSEA. CDR3 length: 13 residues. V lost 6 bases to trimming and J lost 4 bases, with 12 bases between them. The CDR3 DNA is TGCAGCGTCCCCGCGGGGACCACCGGGGAGCTGTTTTTT. Translating it yields CSVPAGTTGELFF.

There are a few counts of this clonotype. The rearrangement links TRBV29-1 to TRBJ2-3; TRBD2 matches at 8 bases. The germline CDR1 and CDR2 sequences are SQVTM and ANQGSEA. CDR3 length: 14 residues. The junction had 11 bases not matched to a gene; V was cut back by 6 bases and J by 6 bases. CDR3 nucleotides: TGCAGCGTCGGGGGGGGAGCCAGGGAGGATACGCAGTATTTT. Translating gives CSVGGGAREDTQYF.

This clonotype was found a few times. The J gene is TRBJ2-1, the V gene TRBV5-6, with 10 bases identical to TRBD2. The germline CDR1 and CDR2 sequences are SGHDT and YYEEEE. Trimming at V came to 3 bases and at J to 8 bases, leaving 11 bases not matched to a gene. The CDR3 has 16 residues. CDR3 region: CASSSLLAGEIDEQFF. The CDR3 coding sequence is TGTGCCAGCAGCTCCCTGCTAGCGGGAGAGATTGATGAGCAGTTCTTC.

The rearrangement uses TRBV7-6 and TRBJ2-1, with D possibly called TRBD1 or TRBD2 (7 bases each). V lost 5 bases and J 0 bases, leaving 26 bases between the germline ends. Germline values: CDR1 SGHVS, CDR2 FNYEAQ. This CDR3 contains 20 residues. The CDR3 spells CASSHPGGDRASASYNEQFF. The CDR3 nucleotides are TGTGCCAGCAGCCACCCGGGGGGAGACAGGGCAAGCGCCTCCTACAATGAGCAGTTCTTC.

Only a few counts were recorded for this clonotype. The rearrangement joins TRBV5-1 to TRBJ2-2; 10 positions match TRBD2. The V gene's germline CDR1 is SGHRS and CDR2 YFSETQ. The CDR3 length is 19 residues. V lost 6 bases and J lost 4; bases outside the gene matches: 18. The CDR3 reads CASKPRGTSVDRGTGELFF. The CDR3 DNA sequence: TGCGCCAGCAAACCACGGGGGACTAGCGTCGATAGGGGCACCGGGGAGCTGTTTTTT.

This clonotype has a count of ten or more. The chain uses TRBV5-1 and TRBJ2-5; D is perhaps TRBD1 (6 bases). Per germline, CDR1 SGHRS and CDR2 YFSETQ. There are 14 residues in the CDR3. The V end was cut by 2 bases, the J end by 0 bases, with 8 bases between. The CDR3 bases are TGCGCCAGCAGCTTAACAGGGAACCAAGAGACCCAGTACTTC. This sequence encodes CASSLTGNQETQYF. Variable domain in full (rest from reference TRBV5-1 and TRBJ2-5): KAGVTQTPRYLIKTRGQQVTLSCSPISGHRSVSWYQQTPGQGLQFLFEYFSETQRNKGNFPGRFSGRQFSNSRSEMNVSTLELGDSALYLCASSLTGNQETQYFGPGTRLLVL.

This chain connects TRBV20-1 to TRBJ2-7; the match to TRBD2 covers 8 bases. CDR1 DFQATT and CDR2 SNEGSKA come from the germline V gene (reference sequence). The V gene end was trimmed by 5 bases and the J gene end by 0 bases; junction bases not matched to a gene: 6. The CDR3 is 14 residues long. CDR3 bases: TGCAGTGCTGCGACTAGCGTGAGCTCCTACGAGCAGTACGTC. Translation gives CSAATSVSSYEQYV.

This clonotype was found a few times. The chain combines TRBV5-1 with TRBJ2-6; 8 nucleotides line up with TRBD1. The CDR3 length is 16 residues. Germline trimming cut 5 bases from V and 0 bases from J; bases unmatched to any gene: 4. Germline V gene data show CDR1 as SGHRS and CDR2 as YFSETQ. The CDR3 is CASRPGGSSGANVLTF. In nucleotides, the CDR3 is TGCGCCAGCAGGCCAGGGGGCAGCTCTGGGGCCAACGTCCTGACTTTC.

This clonotype was observed a handful of times. This rearrangement joins TRBV9 to TRBJ2-2, with D possibly being TRBD2 (7 bases). The V end was cut by 0 bases, the J end by 2 bases, with 11 bases between. This CDR3 has 16 amino acids. CDR1 SGDLS and CDR2 YYNGEE come from the germline V gene. The CDR3 coding sequence is TGTGCCAGCAGCGTAGGGCCGGGGGGCAACACCGGGGAGCTGTTTTTT. Residues: CASSVGPGGNTGELFF.

This clonotype has just a few counts. The chain couples TRBV28 to TRBJ2-5, with D unclear. V dropped 6 bases and J dropped 5 bases, with 16 bases sitting between them. The CDR3 covers 14 residues. The germline V gene encodes CDR1 MDHEN and CDR2 SYDVKM. CDR3 amino acids: CASSASRGVETQYF. CDR3 sequence (DNA): TGTGCCAGCAGCGCGAGTCGAGGTGTGGAGACCCAGTACTTC.

This clonotype appeared a few times. The chain links TRBV7-9 to TRBJ2-4; D is ambiguous. This CDR3 comprises 16 residues. Germline lookup yields CDR1 SEHNR and CDR2 FQNEAQ (reference sequence). The germline V and J ends were trimmed by 1 base and 0 bases, with 10 bases remaining between them. CDR3 amino acids: CASSLGGSLAKNIQYF. Here the CDR3 DNA reads TGTGCCAGCAGCTTAGGAGGATCCCTAGCCAAAAACATTCAGTACTTC.

This clonotype was counted at least ten times. The chain combines TRBV29-1 with TRBJ2-1; the D gene is possibly TRBD2 (5 bases). Germline lookup yields CDR1 SQVTM and CDR2 ANQGSEA. V was cut by 3 bases and J by 8 bases, with 20 bases left in between. The CDR3 is 15 residues long. The CDR3 region has the DNA TGCAGCGTTGATTCCCAAATGGGGAGTTTAGATGAGCAGTTCTTC. Its translation: CSVDSQMGSLDEQFF.

This clonotype was seen a handful of times. The V call is TRBV28, the J call TRBJ2-1, with 7 bases identical to TRBD2. Germline V gene data show CDR1 as MDHEN and CDR2 as SYDVKM. The length of the CDR3 is 13 residues. V lost 7 bases and J lost 7; bases outside the gene matches: 7. CDR3 in DNA: TGTGCCAGCAAAATAGCGGGCGGGAATGAGCAGTTCTTC. Translation: CASKIAGGNEQFF.

This clonotype has just a few counts. This chain links TRBV6-5 with TRBJ2-1; TRBD2 agrees at 8 bases. The V segment lost 4 bases and the J segment 7 bases; nucleotides outside the gene matches: 15. Germline lookup yields CDR1 MNHEY and CDR2 SVGAGI. CDR3 size: 17 residues. The DNA for the CDR3 is TGTGCCAGCAGTTCGGGTGGAAACGGGAGGGCCTCGAATGAGCAGTTCTTC. Amino acids: CASSSGGNGRASNEQFF.

This clonotype came up a few times. The chain recombines TRBV12-3 or TRBV12-4 with TRBJ2-5; a weak D match, TRBD2 (5 bases). CDR3 length: 12 amino acids. V lost 8 bases, J lost 5 bases, and 12 bases lay in between. The CDR3 protein is CASRGLAETQYF. For the CDR3, the DNA is TGTGCCAGCCGCGGGTTGGCGGAGACCCAGTACTTC.

This clonotype was seen only a few times. V usage is TRBV5-1 and J usage is TRBJ1-3, with a tentative D call TRBD1 (6 bases). V lost 3 bases, J lost 5 bases, and 12 bases lay in between. The V gene's germline CDR1 is SGHRS and CDR2 YFSETQ. CDR3 size: 14 residues. The CDR3 is CASSSDSQRNTIYF. The CDR3 region has the DNA TGCGCCAGCAGCTCGGACAGCCAACGAAACACCATATATTTT.

CDR3 amino acids: CASSYSSVGGIGGYEQYF. CDR3 nucleotide sequence: TGTGCCAGCAGTTACTCGAGCGTGGGGGGAATAGGTGGCTACGAGCAGTACTTC. The chain uses TRBV6-5 and TRBJ2-7, with D possibly matching TRBD2 (6 bases). This CDR3 contains 18 residues. Trimming left V 0 bases short and J 3 bases short, with 21 bases between. Germline V gene sequence: CDR1 MNHEY, CDR2 SVGAGI.